This T cell receptor beta chain was sequenced for a study of OX40 agonist ivuxolimab in advanced cancers. Study at large: Prior anti-PD-1, anti-PD-L1 or anti-CTLA-4 therapy was allowed; around 40% had some. Study results and caveats: At doses 0.1 to 3.0 mg/kg, CD4+ and CD8+ clones expanded.

Method: immunoSEQ multiplex PCR; TCRdb's copy keeps in-frame clones and lacks some. The sample lists more than 45,000 clones; 84% were seen once. A word on this clone: No antigen is known for it.

Germline V CDR1 and CDR2: SGHRS, YFSETQ. V lost 0 bases, J lost 3 bases, and 5 bases stayed unmatched. The CDR3 is 15 residues long. The sequencing used CD4+ or CD8+ T cells sorted from blood, collected in a trial of the OX40 agonist ivuxolimab. V and J are TRBV5-1 and TRBJ2-7; 8 bases line up with TRBD1. The source is an adult with an advanced solid tumor such as melanoma, head and neck, liver or kidney cancer. Here the CDR3 reads CASSLGPGGIYEQYF. CDR3 sequence (DNA): TGCGCCAGCAGCTTGGGGCCAGGGGGCATCTACGAGCAGTACTTC.